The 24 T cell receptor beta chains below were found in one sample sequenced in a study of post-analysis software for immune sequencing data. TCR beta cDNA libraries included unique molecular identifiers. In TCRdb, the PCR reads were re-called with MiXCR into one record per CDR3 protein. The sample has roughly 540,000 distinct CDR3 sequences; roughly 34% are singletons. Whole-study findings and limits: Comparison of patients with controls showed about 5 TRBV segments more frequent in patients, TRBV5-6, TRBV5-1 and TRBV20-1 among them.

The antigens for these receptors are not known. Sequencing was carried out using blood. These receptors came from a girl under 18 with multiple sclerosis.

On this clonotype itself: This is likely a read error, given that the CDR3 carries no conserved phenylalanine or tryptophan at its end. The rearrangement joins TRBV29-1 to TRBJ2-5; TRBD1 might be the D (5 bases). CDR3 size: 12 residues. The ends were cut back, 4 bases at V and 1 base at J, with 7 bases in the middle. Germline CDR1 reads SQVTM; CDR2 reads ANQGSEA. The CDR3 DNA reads TGCAGCGTTGGGACACTCCAAGAGACCCAGTACTTA. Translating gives CSVGTLQETQYL.

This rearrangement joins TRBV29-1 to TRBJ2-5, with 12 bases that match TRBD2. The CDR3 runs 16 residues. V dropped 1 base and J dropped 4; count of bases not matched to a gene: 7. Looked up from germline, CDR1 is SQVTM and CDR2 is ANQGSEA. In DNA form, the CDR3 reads TGCAGCGTTGAAGGCCAACTAGCGGGGGGCGTAGAGACCCAGTACTTC. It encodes CSVEGQLAGGVETQYF.

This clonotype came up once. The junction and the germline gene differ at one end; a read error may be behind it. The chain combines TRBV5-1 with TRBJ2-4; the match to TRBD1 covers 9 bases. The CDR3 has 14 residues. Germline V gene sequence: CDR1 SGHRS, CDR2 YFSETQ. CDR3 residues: CVSTGTGTGNIQYF. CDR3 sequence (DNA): TGCGTCAGCACGGGGACAGGGACCGGAAACATTCAGTACTTC.

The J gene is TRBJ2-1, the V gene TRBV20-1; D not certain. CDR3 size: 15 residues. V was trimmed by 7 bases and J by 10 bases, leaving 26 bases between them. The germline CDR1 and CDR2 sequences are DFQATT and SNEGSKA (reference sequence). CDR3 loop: CSGGNEIRAEAEQFF. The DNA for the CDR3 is TGCAGTGGAGGCAATGAAATTAGGGCCGAGGCCGAGCAGTTCTTC.

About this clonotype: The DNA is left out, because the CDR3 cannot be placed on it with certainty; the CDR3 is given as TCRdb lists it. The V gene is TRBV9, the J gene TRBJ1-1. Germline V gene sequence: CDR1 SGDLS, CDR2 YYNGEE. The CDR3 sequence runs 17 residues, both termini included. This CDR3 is CASSVAGGNLKTAEVFF.

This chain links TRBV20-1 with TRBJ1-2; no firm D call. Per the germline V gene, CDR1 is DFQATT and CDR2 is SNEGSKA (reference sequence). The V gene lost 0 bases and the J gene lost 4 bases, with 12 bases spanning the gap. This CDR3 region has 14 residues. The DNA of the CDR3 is TGCAGTGCTAGAGATCTGAGAAGAAGCTATGGCTACACCTTC. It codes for CSARDLRRSYGYTF.

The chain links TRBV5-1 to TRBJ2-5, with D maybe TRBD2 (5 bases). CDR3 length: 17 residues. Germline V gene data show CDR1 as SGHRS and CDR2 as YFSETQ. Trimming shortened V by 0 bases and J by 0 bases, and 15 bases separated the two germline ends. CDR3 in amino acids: CASSLDVVWGDQETQYF. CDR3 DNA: TGCGCCAGCAGCTTGGACGTAGTTTGGGGAGACCAAGAGACCCAGTACTTC. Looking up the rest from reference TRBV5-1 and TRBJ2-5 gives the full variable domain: KAGVTQTPRYLIKTRGQQVTLSCSPISGHRSVSWYQQTPGQGLQFLFEYFSETQRNKGNFPGRFSGRQFSNSRSEMNVSTLELGDSALYLCASSLDVVWGDQETQYFGPGTRLLVL.

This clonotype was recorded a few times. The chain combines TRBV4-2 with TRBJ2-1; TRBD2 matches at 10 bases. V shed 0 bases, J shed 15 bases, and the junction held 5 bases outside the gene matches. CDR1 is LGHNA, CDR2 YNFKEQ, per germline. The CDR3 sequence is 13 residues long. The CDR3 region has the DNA TGTGCCAGCAGCCAAGAACTAGCGGGGTCTCCGTTCTTC. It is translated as CASSQELAGSPFF.

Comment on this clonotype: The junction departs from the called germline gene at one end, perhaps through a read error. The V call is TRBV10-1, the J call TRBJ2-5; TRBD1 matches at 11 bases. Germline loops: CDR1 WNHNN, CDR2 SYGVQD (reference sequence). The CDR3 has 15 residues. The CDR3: CASGDRDRGKETQYF. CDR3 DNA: TGCGCCAGCGGTGATCGGGACAGGGGGAAAGAGACCCAGTACTTC.

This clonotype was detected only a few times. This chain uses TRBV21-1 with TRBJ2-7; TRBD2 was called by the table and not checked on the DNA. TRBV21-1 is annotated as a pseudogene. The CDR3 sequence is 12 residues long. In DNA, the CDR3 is TGTGCCACGCGCTCGGCCCTCTACGAGCAGTACTTC. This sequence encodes CATRSALYEQYF.

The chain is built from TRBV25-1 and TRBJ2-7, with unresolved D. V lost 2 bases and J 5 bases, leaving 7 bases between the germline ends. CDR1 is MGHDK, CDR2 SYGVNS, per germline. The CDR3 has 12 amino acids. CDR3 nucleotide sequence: TGTGCCAGCAGTGAAAGGGTTGACGAGCAGTACTTC. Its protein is CASSERVDEQYF.

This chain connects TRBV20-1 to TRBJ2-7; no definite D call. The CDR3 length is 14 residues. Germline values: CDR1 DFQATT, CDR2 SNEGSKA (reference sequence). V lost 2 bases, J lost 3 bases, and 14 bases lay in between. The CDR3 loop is CSARSQLHGYEQYF. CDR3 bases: TGCAGTGCTAGAAGCCAACTACATGGCTACGAGCAGTACTTC.

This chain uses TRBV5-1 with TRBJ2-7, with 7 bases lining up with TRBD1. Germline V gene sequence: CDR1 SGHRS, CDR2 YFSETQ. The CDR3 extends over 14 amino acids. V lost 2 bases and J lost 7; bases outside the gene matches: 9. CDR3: CASSFGTVADEQYF. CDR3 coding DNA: TGCGCCAGCAGCTTTGGGACAGTTGCCGATGAGCAGTACTTC.

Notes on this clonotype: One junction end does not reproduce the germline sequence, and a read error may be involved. In DNA, the CDR3 is TGTGCCAGCAGTCAGCCCAATCAGCCCCAGCATTTT. This translates into CASSQPNQPQHF. V and J are TRBV4-1 and TRBJ1-5; no reliable D call. Germline CDR1 MGHRA, CDR2 YSYEKL. This CDR3 is built from 12 residues.

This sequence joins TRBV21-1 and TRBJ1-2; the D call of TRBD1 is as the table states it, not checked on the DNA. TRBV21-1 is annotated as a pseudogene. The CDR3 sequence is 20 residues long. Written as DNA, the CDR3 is TGTGCCAGCAGCAAAGTAGAGAGGGAACCCAAGCCCCCAGAGAACTATGGCTACACCTTC. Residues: CASSKVEREPKPPENYGYTF.

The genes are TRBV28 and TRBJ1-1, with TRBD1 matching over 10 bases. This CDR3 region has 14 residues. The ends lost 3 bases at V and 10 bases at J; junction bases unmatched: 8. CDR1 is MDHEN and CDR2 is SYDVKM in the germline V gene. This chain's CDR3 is CASSFHPGQGGAFF. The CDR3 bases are TGTGCCAGCAGTTTCCACCCCGGACAGGGGGGAGCTTTCTTT.

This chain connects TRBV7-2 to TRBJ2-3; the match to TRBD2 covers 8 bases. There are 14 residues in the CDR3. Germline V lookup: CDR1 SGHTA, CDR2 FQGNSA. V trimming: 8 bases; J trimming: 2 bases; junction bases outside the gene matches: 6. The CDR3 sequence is CASRGGLLTDTQYF. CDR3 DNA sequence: TGTGCCAGCCGCGGGGGGCTCCTCACAGATACGCAGTATTTT. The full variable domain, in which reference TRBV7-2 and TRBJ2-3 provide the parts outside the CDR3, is GAGVSQSPSNKVTEKGKDVELRCDPISGHTALYWYRQSLGQGLEFLIYFQGNSAPDKSGLPSDRFSAERTGGSVSTLTIQRTQQEDSAVYLCASRGGLLTDTQYFGPGTRLTVL.

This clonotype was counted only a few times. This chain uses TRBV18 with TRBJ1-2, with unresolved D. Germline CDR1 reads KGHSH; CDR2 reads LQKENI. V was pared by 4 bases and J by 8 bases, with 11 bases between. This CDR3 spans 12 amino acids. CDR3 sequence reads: CASSRGEVGYTF. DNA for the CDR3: TGTGCCAGCTCACGCGGGGAAGTGGGCTACACCTTC.

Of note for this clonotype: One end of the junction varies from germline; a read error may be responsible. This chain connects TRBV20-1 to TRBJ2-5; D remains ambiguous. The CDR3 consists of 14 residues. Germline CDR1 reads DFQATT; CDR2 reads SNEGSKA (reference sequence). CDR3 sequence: CSARSEGPLEAQYF. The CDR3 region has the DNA TGCAGTGCTAGATCTGAAGGGCCCTTAGAGGCCCAGTACTTC.

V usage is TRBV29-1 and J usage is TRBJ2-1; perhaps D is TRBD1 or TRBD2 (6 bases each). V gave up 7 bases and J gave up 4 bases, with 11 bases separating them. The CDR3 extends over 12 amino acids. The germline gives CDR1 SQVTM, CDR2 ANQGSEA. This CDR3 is CSGGAGYNEQFF. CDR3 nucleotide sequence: TGCAGCGGGGGGGCGGGGTACAATGAGCAGTTCTTC.

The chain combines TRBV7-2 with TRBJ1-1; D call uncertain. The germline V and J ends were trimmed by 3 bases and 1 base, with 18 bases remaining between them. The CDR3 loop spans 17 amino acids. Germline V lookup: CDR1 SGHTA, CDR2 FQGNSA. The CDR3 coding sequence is TGTGCCAGCAGCTTTCGGCTAATTGGCCTCTCGAACACTGAAGCTTTCTTT. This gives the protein CASSFRLIGLSNTEAFF.

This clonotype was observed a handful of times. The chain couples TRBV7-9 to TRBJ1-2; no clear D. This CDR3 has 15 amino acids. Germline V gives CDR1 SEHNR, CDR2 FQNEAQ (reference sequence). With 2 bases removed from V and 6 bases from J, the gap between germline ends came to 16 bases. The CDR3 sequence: CASSLLGPHGDGYTF. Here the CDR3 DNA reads TGTGCCAGCAGCTTATTGGGCCCCCATGGAGATGGCTACACCTTC. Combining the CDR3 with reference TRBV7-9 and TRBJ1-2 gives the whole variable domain DTGVSQNPRHKITKRGQNVTFRCDPISEHNRLYWYRQTLGQGPEFLTYFQNEAQLEKSRLLSDRFSAERPKGSFSTLEIQRTEQGDSAMYLCASSLLGPHGDGYTFGSGTRLTVV.

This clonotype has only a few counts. CDR3 coding DNA: TGTGCCAGCAGCTTCAGACAGGGCAGTGCAGGCACTGAAGCTTTCTTT. Translating it yields CASSFRQGSAGTEAFF. The genes are TRBV6-5 and TRBJ1-1; the match to TRBD1 covers 7 bases. The CDR3 extends over 16 amino acids. V gave up 6 bases and J gave up 4 bases; unmatched junction bases: 14. The germline V gene encodes CDR1 MNHEY and CDR2 SVGAGI.

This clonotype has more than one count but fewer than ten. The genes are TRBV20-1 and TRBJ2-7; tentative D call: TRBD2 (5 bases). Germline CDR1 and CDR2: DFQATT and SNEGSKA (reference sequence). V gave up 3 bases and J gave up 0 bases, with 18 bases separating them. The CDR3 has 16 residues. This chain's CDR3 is CSASSVGRDSSYEQYF. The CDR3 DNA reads TGCAGTGCTAGTTCGGTCGGTCGGGATAGCTCCTACGAGCAGTACTTC.